The 20 T cell receptor beta chains presented below share a single source sample, sequenced in a study of somatic mutations in cytotoxic T cells in rheumatoid arthritis. Sequencing was performed with immunoSEQ multiplex PCR; in TCRdb, only in-frame clones are kept and a portion is missing. The data show over 15,000 clones, roughly 80% seen once. Sequencing used CD8+ T cells sorted from blood. The origin of the receptors is an adult with rheumatoid arthritis.

In DNA, the CDR3 is TGTGCCAGCAGCCTAGGTAGGGTATTCACTGAAGCTTTCTTT. Residues: CASSLGRVFTEAFF. The J gene is TRBJ1-1, the V gene TRBV14; D gene ambiguous. The CDR3 length is 14 residues. Germline assignment: CDR1 SGHDN and CDR2 FVKESK. V lost 4 bases, J lost 4 bases, and 13 bases lay in between.

The chain employs TRBV27 and TRBJ2-7, with a tentative D call TRBD1 (5 bases). This CDR3 has 13 amino acids. Germline CDR1 and CDR2: MNHEY and SMNVEV (reference sequence). V lost 4 bases, J lost 0 bases, and 7 bases lay in between. CDR3 in amino acids: CASSSTVSYEQYF. The CDR3 DNA reads as TGTGCCAGCAGTTCGACAGTCTCCTACGAGCAGTACTTC.

V is TRBV4-1 and J is TRBJ2-7, with D unclear. The CDR3 runs 13 residues. Germline CDR1 reads MGHRA; CDR2 reads YSYEKL. V gave up 1 base and J gave up 4 bases, with 8 bases separating them. For the CDR3, the DNA is TGCGCCAGCAGCCAAGTGGATCTTTACGAGCAGTACTTC. Its protein product is CASSQVDLYEQYF.

The CDR3 DNA reads as TGCGCCAGCAGCCAAGCCTACAGACCGGGACAGCCATACTTC. Translating it yields CASSQAYRPGQPYF. The chain links TRBV4-1 to TRBJ2-7; 7 nucleotides match TRBD1. J gave up 13 bases and V 1 base, and 13 bases lay outside the gene matches. The germline gives CDR1 MGHRA, CDR2 YSYEKL. The CDR3 consists of 14 residues.

The chain combines TRBV6-1 with TRBJ2-1, with 9 bases fitting TRBD1. Germline values: CDR1 MNHNS, CDR2 SASEGT. This CDR3 comprises 15 residues. Trimming cost V 6 bases and J 1 base; bases outside gene matches: 4. CDR3 DNA sequence: TGTGCCAGCAGACTGGGACAGGGTTCCTACAATGAGCAGTTCTTC. It encodes CASRLGQGSYNEQFF.

The chain recombines TRBV6-6 with TRBJ2-3; 7 positions agree with TRBD1. V shed 0 bases and J 11 bases; nucleotides not matched to a gene: 8. This CDR3 is 14 amino acids long. Looked up from germline, CDR1 is MNHNY and CDR2 is SVGAGI (reference sequence). The DNA for the CDR3 is TGTGCCAGCAGTTACTCGACAACAGGGGAGAGGCAGTATTTT. This translates into CASSYSTTGERQYF.

This clone was seen a few times. The V gene is TRBV6-1, the J gene TRBJ1-2; TRBD1 aligns across 9 bases. Germline V gene data show CDR1 as MNHNS and CDR2 as SASEGT. The CDR3 covers 13 residues. The V segment lost 8 bases and the J segment 4 bases; nucleotides outside the gene matches: 5. The CDR3 DNA follows: TGTGCCAGCCGGGACAGGGTGATCTATGGCTACACCTTC. Encoded protein: CASRDRVIYGYTF.

The gene calls are TRBV25-1 and TRBJ1-3; 7 bases fit TRBD1. The length of the CDR3 is 17 residues. Germline assignment: CDR1 MGHDK and CDR2 SYGVNS. V trimming: 2 bases; J trimming: 0 bases; junction bases outside the gene matches: 7. CDR3 loop: CASSEQGVYFSGNTIYF. The CDR3 region has the DNA TGTGCCAGCAGTGAACAGGGGGTCTACTTCTCTGGAAACACCATATATTTT.

The chain links TRBV4-2 to TRBJ1-4; tentatively, D is TRBD1 (6 bases). Trimming shortened V by 5 bases and J by 1 base, and 11 bases separated the two germline ends. The germline CDR1 and CDR2 sequences are LGHNA and YNFKEQ. The CDR3 covers 15 residues. Here the CDR3 reads CASSRRGLTNEKLFF. The CDR3 DNA reads TGTGCCAGCAGCAGAAGGGGGTTAACTAATGAAAAACTGTTTTTT.

The gene calls are TRBV6-1 and TRBJ1-2, with 8 bases aligning to TRBD1. From germline, CDR1 is MNHNS and CDR2 SASEGT. This CDR3 has 15 amino acids. Germline trimming cut 0 bases from V and 8 bases from J; bases unmatched to any gene: 8. Here the CDR3 reads CASSEAAGGAGGYTF. CDR3 nucleotides: TGTGCCAGCAGTGAAGCGGCAGGGGGCGCGGGGGGCTACACCTTC.

The chain employs TRBV7-6 and TRBJ2-7, with a possible D match to TRBD2 (7 bases). Between the trimmed V and J ends, which lost 1 base and 5 bases, there was a span of 15 bases. This CDR3 is built from 15 residues. Germline CDR1 and CDR2: SGHVS and FNYEAQ. CDR3 sequence reads: CASSLGGGLLDEQYF. As DNA, the CDR3 is TGTGCCAGCAGCTTAGGGGGGGGGCTTTTGGACGAGCAGTACTTC.

The chain couples TRBV11-2 to TRBJ1-6; D unclear. The V end lost 3 bases, the J end lost 7 bases, and 10 bases lay between the germline ends. The CDR3 consists of 14 residues. CDR1 and CDR2 (germline): SGHAT, FQNNGV. Here the CDR3 DNA reads TGTGCCAGCAGCTTTGACTGGCGAAATTCACCCCTCCACTTT. Protein sequence: CASSFDWRNSPLHF.

The chain is built from TRBV5-3 and TRBJ1-5, with a weak D call TRBD1 (6 bases). TRBV5-3 is placed among ORFs of uncertain function. The ends were cut back, 4 bases at V and 1 base at J, with 21 bases in the middle. The CDR3 runs to 18 residues. CDR3 protein: CARSSKDRGGASNQPQHF. CDR3 in DNA: TGTGCCAGAAGCAGTAAGGACAGAGGGGGTGCCAGCAATCAGCCCCAGCATTTT.

The chain employs TRBV7-8 and TRBJ2-3, with 8 bases that match TRBD1. The V and J ends lost 4 bases and 4 bases, in that order; junction bases with no gene match: 7. The CDR3 covers 15 residues. Germline CDR1 reads SGHVS; CDR2 reads FQNEAQ. CDR3 sequence: CASSSTGGKADTQYF. The CDR3 DNA reads TGTGCCAGCAGCTCAACAGGGGGTAAAGCAGATACGCAGTATTTT.

CDR3 sequence (DNA): TGTGCCAGCAGTTACTCAGTTGAAAAACTGTTTTTT. Protein: CASSYSVEKLFF. The chain couples TRBV6-6 to TRBJ1-4; D is ambiguous. CDR3 length: 12 residues. The germline gives CDR1 MNHNY, CDR2 SVGAGI (reference sequence). With 0 bases removed from V and 7 bases from J, the gap between germline ends came to 3 bases.

The chain links TRBV9 to TRBJ1-4, with D unresolved. CDR1 is SGDLS and CDR2 is YYNGEE in the germline V gene. This CDR3 region has 18 residues. V shed 0 bases and J shed 5 bases, with 20 bases lying between them. The CDR3 DNA reads as TGTGCCAGCAGCGTAGAGGTCGGATCCCCCTCCCTGAATGAAAAACTGTTTTTT. Translating gives CASSVEVGSPSLNEKLFF.

This rearrangement joins TRBV11-3 to TRBJ1-1; tentatively, D is TRBD1 (5 bases). The CDR3 contains 14 residues. V shed 5 bases and J shed 4 bases, with 14 bases lying between them. Germline CDR1 SGHNT, CDR2 YENEEA. The CDR3 nucleotides read TGTGCCAGCAGCCAGATCGGAGGGACCACTGAAGCTTTCTTT. This encodes CASSQIGGTTEAFF. The whole variable domain, filled in from reference TRBV11-3 and TRBJ1-1, reads EAGVVQSPRYKIIEKKQPVAFWCNPISGHNTLYWYLQNLGQGPELLIRYENEEAVDDSQLPKDRFSAERLKGVDSTLKIQPAELGDSAVYLCASSQIGGTTEAFFGQGTRLTVV.

This chain uses TRBV10-1 with TRBJ2-3; 12 nucleotides match TRBD1. V trimming: 6 bases; J trimming: 1 base; junction bases outside the gene matches: 20. Germline-derived CDR1 and CDR2 are WNHNN and SYGVQD (reference sequence). The CDR3 is 21 amino acids. As DNA, the CDR3 is TGCGCCAGCAGCCGGGACAGGGGGCCCAGATCTCTAGGAATGGGCACAGATACGCAGTATTTT. It encodes CASSRDRGPRSLGMGTDTQYF.

The V and J genes are TRBV5-6 and TRBJ2-7; D unclear. Germline V gene sequence: CDR1 SGHDT, CDR2 YYEEEE. V shed 2 bases and J shed 3 bases, with 6 bases lying between them. There are 12 residues in the CDR3. CDR3 residues: CASSFGLYEQYF. The CDR3 DNA follows: TGTGCCAGCAGCTTTGGGCTCTACGAGCAGTACTTC.

This chain joins TRBV10-3 and TRBJ1-5; TRBD1 agrees at 10 bases. This CDR3 contains 16 residues. V lost 2 bases and J lost 7; bases outside the gene matches: 8. CDR1 ENHRY and CDR2 SYGVKD come from the germline V gene. CDR3 sequence reads: CAISEATDRGNQPQHF. CDR3 coding DNA: TGTGCCATCAGTGAGGCGACGGACAGGGGGAACCAGCCCCAGCATTTT.